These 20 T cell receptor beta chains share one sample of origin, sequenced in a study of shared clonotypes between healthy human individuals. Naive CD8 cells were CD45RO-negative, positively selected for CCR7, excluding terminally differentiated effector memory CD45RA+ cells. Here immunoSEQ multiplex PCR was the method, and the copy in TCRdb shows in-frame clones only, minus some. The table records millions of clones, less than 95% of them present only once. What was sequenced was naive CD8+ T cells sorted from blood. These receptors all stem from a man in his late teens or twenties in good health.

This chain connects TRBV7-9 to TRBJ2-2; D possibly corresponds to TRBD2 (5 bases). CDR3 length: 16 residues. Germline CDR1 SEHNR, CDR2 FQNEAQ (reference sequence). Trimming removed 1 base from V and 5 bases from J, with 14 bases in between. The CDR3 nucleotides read TGTGCCAGCAGCTTAGTCGAACCCGGAGGTACCGGGGAGCTGTTTTTT. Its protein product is CASSLVEPGGTGELFF.

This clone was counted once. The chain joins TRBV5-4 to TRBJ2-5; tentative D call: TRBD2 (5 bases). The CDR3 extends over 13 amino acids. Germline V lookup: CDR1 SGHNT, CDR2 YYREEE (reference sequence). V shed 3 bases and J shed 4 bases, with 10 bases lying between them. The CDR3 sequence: CASSWETRETQYF. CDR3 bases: TGTGCCAGCAGCTGGGAGACCAGAGAGACCCAGTACTTC.

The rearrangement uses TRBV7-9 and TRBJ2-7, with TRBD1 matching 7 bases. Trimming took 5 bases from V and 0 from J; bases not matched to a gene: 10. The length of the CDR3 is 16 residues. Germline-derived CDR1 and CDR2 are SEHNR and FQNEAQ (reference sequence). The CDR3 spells CASSHTGTVHSYEQYF. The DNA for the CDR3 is TGTGCCAGCAGCCACACCGGGACAGTTCACTCCTACGAGCAGTACTTC.

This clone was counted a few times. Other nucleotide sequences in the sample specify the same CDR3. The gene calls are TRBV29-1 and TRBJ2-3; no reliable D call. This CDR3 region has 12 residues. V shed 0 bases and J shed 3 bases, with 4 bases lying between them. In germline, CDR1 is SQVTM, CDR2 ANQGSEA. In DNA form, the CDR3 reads TGCAGCGTTGAAGAAGGAACAGATACGCAGTATTTT. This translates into CSVEEGTDTQYF.

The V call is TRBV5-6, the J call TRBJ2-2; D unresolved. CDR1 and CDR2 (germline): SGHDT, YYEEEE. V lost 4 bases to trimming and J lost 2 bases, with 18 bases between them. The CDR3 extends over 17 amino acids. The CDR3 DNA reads TGTGCCAGCAGCCCTCCAGGCCCCATACTTAACACCGGGGAGCTGTTTTTT. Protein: CASSPPGPILNTGELFF.

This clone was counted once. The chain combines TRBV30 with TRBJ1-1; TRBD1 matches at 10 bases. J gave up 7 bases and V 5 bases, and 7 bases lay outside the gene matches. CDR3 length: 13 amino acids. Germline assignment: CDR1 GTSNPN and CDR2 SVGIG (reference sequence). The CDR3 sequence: CAWRSGTGVEAFF. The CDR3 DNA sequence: TGTGCCTGGCGATCCGGGACAGGGGTTGAAGCTTTCTTT.

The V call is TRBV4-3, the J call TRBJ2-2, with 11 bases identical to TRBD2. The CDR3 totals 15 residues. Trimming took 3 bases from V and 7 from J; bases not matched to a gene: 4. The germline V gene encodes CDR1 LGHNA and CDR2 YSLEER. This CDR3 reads CASSHLLAGDGELFF. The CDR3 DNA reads TGCGCCAGCAGCCACCTACTAGCGGGAGACGGGGAGCTGTTTTTT.

CDR3 in amino acids: CASSEGDWNTEAFF. CDR3 bases: TGTGCCAGTAGTGAGGGAGATTGGAACACTGAAGCTTTCTTT. The rearrangement uses TRBV19 and TRBJ1-1; no reliable D call. The CDR3 is 14 residues long. Germline lookup yields CDR1 LNHDA and CDR2 SQIVND (reference sequence). Deletions cut 5 bases from V and 1 base from J, with 11 bases between.

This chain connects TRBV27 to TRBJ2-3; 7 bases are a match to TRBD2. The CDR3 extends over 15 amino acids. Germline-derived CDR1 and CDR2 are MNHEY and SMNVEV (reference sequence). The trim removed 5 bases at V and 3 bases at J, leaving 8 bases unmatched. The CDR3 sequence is CASSVTSSRTDTQYF. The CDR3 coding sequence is TGTGCCAGCAGTGTGACTAGCTCGCGTACAGATACGCAGTATTTT.

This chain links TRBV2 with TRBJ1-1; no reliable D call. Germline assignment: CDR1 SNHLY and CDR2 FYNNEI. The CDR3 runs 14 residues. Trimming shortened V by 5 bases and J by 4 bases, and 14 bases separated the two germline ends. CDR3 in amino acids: CASSPTPPSTEAFF. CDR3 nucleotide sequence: TGTGCCAGCAGTCCGACTCCCCCCAGCACTGAAGCTTTCTTT.

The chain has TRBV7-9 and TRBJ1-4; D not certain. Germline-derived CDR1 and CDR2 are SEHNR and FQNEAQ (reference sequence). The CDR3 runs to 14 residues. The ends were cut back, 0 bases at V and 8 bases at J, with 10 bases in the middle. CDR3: CASSLAAEEEKLFF. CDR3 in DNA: TGTGCCAGCAGCTTAGCCGCGGAGGAGGAAAAACTGTTTTTT.

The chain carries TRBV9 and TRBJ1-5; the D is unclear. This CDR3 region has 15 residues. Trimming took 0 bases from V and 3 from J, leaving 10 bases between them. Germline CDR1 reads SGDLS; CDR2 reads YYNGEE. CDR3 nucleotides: TGTGCCAGCAGCGTAGGAAGAACAGCCAATCAGCCCCAGCATTTT. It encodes CASSVGRTANQPQHF.

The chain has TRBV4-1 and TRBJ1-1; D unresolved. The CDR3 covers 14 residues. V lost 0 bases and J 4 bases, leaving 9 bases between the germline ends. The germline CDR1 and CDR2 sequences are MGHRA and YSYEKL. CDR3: CASSQEASTTEAFF. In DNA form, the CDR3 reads TGCGCCAGCAGCCAAGAAGCTTCGACCACTGAAGCTTTCTTT.

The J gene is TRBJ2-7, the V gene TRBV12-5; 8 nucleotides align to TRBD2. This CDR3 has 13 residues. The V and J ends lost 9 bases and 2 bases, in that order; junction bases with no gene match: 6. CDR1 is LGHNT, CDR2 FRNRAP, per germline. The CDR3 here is CASGSGSTYEQYF. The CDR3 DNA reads TGTGCTAGCGGAAGCGGGAGTACCTACGAGCAGTACTTC.

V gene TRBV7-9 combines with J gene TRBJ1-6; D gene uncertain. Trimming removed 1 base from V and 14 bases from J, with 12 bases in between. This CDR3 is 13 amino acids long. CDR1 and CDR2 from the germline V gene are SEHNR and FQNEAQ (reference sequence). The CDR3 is CASSLGVQPALHF. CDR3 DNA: TGTGCCAGCAGCTTAGGCGTACAGCCGGCCCTCCACTTT.

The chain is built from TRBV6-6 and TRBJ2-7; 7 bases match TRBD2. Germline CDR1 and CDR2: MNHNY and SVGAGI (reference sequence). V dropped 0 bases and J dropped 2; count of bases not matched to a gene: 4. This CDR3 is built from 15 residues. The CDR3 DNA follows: TGTGCCAGCAGTTACTCATCTAGCGGAGCCTACGAGCAGTACTTC. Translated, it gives CASSYSSSGAYEQYF.

The CDR3 spells CASSPTGTGGRRRNEQYF. In nucleotides, the CDR3 is TGTGCCAGCAGCCCGACCGGGACAGGGGGCAGAAGGAGGAACGAGCAGTACTTC. V is TRBV28 and J is TRBJ2-7; 12 nucleotides match TRBD1. The CDR3 is 18 amino acids. Germline trimming cut 6 bases from V and 5 bases from J; bases unmatched to any gene: 17. CDR1 and CDR2 (germline): MDHEN, SYDVKM.

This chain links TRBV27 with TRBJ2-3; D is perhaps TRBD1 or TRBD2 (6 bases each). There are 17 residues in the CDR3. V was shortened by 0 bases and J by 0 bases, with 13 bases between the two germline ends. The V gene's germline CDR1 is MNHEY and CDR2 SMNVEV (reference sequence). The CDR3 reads CASSLSPLGGSTDTQYF. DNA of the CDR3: TGTGCCAGCAGTTTATCCCCTCTAGGGGGGAGCACAGATACGCAGTATTTT.

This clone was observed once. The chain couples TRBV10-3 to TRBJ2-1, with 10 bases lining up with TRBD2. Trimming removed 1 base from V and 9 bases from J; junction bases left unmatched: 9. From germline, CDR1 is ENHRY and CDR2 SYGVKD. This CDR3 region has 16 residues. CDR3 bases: TGTGCCATCAGTGAGTATCTAGCGGGAGAATCTTCTGAGCAGTTCTTC. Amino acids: CAISEYLAGESSEQFF.

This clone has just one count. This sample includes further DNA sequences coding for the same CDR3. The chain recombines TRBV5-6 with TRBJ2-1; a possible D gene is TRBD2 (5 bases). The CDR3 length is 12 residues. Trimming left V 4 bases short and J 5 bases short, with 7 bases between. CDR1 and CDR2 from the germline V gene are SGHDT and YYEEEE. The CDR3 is CASSLGDNEQFF. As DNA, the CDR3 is TGTGCCAGCAGCCTGGGAGACAATGAGCAGTTCTTC.